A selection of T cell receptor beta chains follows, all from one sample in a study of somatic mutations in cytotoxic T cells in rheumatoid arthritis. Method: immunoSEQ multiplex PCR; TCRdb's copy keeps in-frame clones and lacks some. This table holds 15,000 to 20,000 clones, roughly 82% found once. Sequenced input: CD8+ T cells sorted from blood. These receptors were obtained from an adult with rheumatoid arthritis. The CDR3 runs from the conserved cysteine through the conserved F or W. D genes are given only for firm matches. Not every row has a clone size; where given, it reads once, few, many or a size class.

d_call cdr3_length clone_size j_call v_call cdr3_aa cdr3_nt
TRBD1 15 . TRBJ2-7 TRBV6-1 CASSVETGGSYEQYF TGTGCCAGCAGTGTCGAAACAGGGGGCTCCTACGAGCAGTACTTC
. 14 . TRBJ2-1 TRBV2 CASRALGSYNEQFF TGTGCCAGCAGGGCTTTGGGCTCCTACAATGAGCAGTTCTTC
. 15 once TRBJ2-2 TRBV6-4 CASSDSRDSSGELFF TGTGCCAGCAGTGACAGCAGGGATTCCTCCGGGGAGCTGTTTTTT
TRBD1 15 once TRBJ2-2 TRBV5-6 CASSSGQGGPGELFF TGTGCCAGCAGCTCAGGACAGGGGGGACCCGGGGAGCTGTTTTTT
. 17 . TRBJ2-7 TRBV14 CASSQDSSQGSPYEQYF TGTGCCAGCAGCCAAGATAGTTCCCAGGGTAGTCCCTACGAGCAGTACTTC
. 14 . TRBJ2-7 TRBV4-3 CASSPGVEGSEQYF TGCGCCAGCAGCCCGGGCGTGGAAGGCTCCGAGCAGTACTTC
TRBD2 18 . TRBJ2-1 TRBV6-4 CASSEVSGGQTYHNEQFF TGTGCCAGCAGTGAAGTTAGCGGGGGCCAAACTTATCACAATGAGCAGTTCTTC
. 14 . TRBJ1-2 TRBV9 CASSLGGEINGYTF TGTGCCAGCAGCTTAGGAGGGGAAATCAATGGCTACACCTTC
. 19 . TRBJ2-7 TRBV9 CASSVAATGRGSGSYEQYF TGTGCCAGCAGCGTAGCTGCGACAGGGAGGGGGAGCGGCTCCTACGAGCAGTACTTC
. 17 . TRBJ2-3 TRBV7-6 CASSSPLDSTSTDTQYF TGTGCCAGCAGCTCGCCGCTCGACAGCACTAGCACAGATACGCAGTATTTT
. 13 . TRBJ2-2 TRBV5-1 CASSLLRTGELFF TGCGCCAGCAGCTTGCTTCGCACCGGGGAGCTGTTTTTT
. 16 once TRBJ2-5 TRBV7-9 CASRHPGRLPDETQYF TGTGCCAGCCGACACCCCGGACGGCTGCCCGACGAGACCCAGTACTTC
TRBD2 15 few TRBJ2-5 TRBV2 CASSEFLAVQETQYF TGTGCCAGCAGTGAATTCCTAGCGGTCCAAGAGACCCAGTACTTC
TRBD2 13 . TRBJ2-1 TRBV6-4 CASSAGTTNEQFF TGTGCCAGCAGTGCCGGGACTACTAATGAGCAGTTCTTC
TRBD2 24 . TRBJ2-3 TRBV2 CASSPTTSSPGLAEPGGGTDTQYF TGTGCCAGCAGTCCCACTACCTCCTCCCCCGGACTAGCAGAACCGGGGGGTGGCACAGATACGCAGTATTTT
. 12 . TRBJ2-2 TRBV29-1 CSVVGQPGELFF TGCAGCGTTGTGGGGCAACCCGGGGAGCTGTTTTTT
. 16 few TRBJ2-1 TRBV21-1 CASSKVKGSGGDEQFF TGTGCCAGCAGCAAAGTGAAGGGCAGCGGAGGTGATGAGCAGTTCTTC
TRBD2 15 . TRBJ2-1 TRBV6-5 CASSSSGSPYNEQFF TGTGCCAGCAGTTCTAGCGGGAGCCCCTACAATGAGCAGTTCTTC